The TCR beta chain under discussion was sequenced for a study of T cells after yellow fever vaccination. Findings and limits, study-wide: Repertoires obtained by FACS sorting could include abundant clonotypes that entered as contaminants from the bulk population.

As regards this clonotype: What it binds is not known.

V was pared by 10 bases and J by 9 bases, with 24 bases of the junction left unmatched. The CDR3 totals 17 residues. Using its own MiXCR run on the 5' RACE reads, TCRdb lists one record per CDR3 protein. The sample lists hundreds of thousands of distinct CDR3 sequences; over 5% were seen once. The clonotype was recovered from a man aged 25 to 40 who received the YFV17D yellow fever vaccine. The sequences come from PBMCs, collected 5 days after the yellow fever booster vaccination. The V and J genes are TRBV12-3 or TRBV12-4 and TRBJ2-1, with 7 bases fitting TRBD1. The CDR3 bases are TGTGCCACCCTACCCCCGGACAGGTCGATCGGGATGGGTGAGCAGTTCTTC. This translates into CATLPPDRSIGMGEQFF.